Shown below are 27 T cell receptor beta chains from a single sample sequenced in a study of shared clonotypes between healthy human individuals. The data were produced by immunoSEQ multiplex PCR, yet TCRdb's version contains in-frame clones alone and is incomplete. The sample includes about a million clones, 70% to 85% seen only once; the top ten take roughly 0.9%. Sequencing was performed on memory CD4+ T cells from PBMCs. Subset described: CD45RA-negative fraction. The receptors originated from a man younger than 35 in good health. Some clones in this sample may be carry-over from other donors' samples.

This clone was detected only once. J is TRBJ1-1 and V is TRBV7-9; no clear D. Per the germline V gene, CDR1 is SEHNR and CDR2 is FQNEAQ (reference sequence). V was shortened by 3 bases and J by 3 bases, with 11 bases between the two germline ends. The CDR3 is 14 amino acids. CDR3 residues: CASSLVRSHTEAFF. For the CDR3, the DNA is TGTGCCAGCAGCTTGGTTCGCAGCCACACTGAAGCTTTCTTT.

This clone was observed a single time. The chain has TRBV30 and TRBJ1-6; 9 positions agree with TRBD1. V dropped 1 base and J dropped 8; count of bases not matched to a gene: 3. Germline assignment: CDR1 GTSNPN and CDR2 SVGIG (reference sequence). This CDR3 has 14 amino acids. CDR3 amino acids: CAWSGTGVYSPLHF. DNA for the CDR3: TGTGCCTGGAGTGGGACAGGGGTGTATTCACCCCTCCACTTT.

This clone came up once. This rearrangement joins TRBV29-1 to TRBJ2-7; TRBD2 agrees at 10 bases. Germline V gives CDR1 SQVTM, CDR2 ANQGSEA. Unmatched junction bases numbered 3, after V lost 8 bases and J lost 2 bases. This CDR3 region has 12 residues. DNA of the CDR3: TGCAGCATCACTAGCGGGGCCTACGAGCAGTACTTC. It encodes CSITSGAYEQYF.

V gene TRBV9 combines with J gene TRBJ1-1, with D unclear. From germline, CDR1 is SGDLS and CDR2 YYNGEE. V lost 1 base and J 0 bases, leaving 13 bases between the germline ends. The CDR3 spans 16 residues. The CDR3 is CASSVLPGQLNTEAFF. As DNA, the CDR3 is TGTGCCAGCAGCGTACTGCCTGGCCAACTGAACACTGAAGCTTTCTTT. Full variable domain (missing parts from reference TRBV9 and TRBJ1-1): DSGVTQTPKHLITATGQRVTLRCSPRSGDLSVYWYQQSLDQGLQFLIQYYNGEERAKGNILERFSAQQFPDLHSELNLSSLELGDSALYFCASSVLPGQLNTEAFFGQGTRLTVV.

This clone was observed a few times. The sample holds other DNA sequences that translate to the same CDR3. The rearrangement uses TRBV20-1 and TRBJ2-5; unclear D gene. The length of the CDR3 is 10 residues. Germline V CDR1 and CDR2: DFQATT, SNEGSKA (reference sequence). Trimming took off 4 bases at V and 5 bases at J, with 5 bases between the two ends. The chain's CDR3 is CSATRETQYF. CDR3 nucleotides: TGCAGTGCTACGCGGGAGACCCAGTACTTC.

This clone was picked up many times. The rearrangement joins TRBV5-7 to TRBJ2-5; a possible D gene is TRBD1 (5 bases). TRBV5-7 is marked as an open reading frame, function uncertain. CDR3 length: 14 residues. Trimming removed 0 bases from V and 5 bases from J, with 11 bases in between. The CDR3 reads CASSLEGKGETQYF. In DNA, the CDR3 is TGTGCCAGCAGCTTGGAAGGGAAGGGGGAGACCCAGTACTTC.

V and J are TRBV28 and TRBJ1-1; the D gene is possibly TRBD1 (5 bases). This CDR3 has 14 amino acids. V lost 6 bases, J lost 9 bases, and 20 bases lay in between. Germline CDR1 and CDR2: MDHEN and SYDVKM. This CDR3 is CASSTLLGPEKAFF. Written as DNA, the CDR3 is TGTGCCAGCAGCACCCTATTGGGGCCTGAAAAAGCTTTCTTT.

This clone was recorded only once. This rearrangement joins TRBV9 to TRBJ2-3; D tentatively reads TRBD1 or TRBD2 (7 bases each). Germline-derived CDR1 and CDR2 are SGDLS and YYNGEE. There are 17 residues in the CDR3. The V and J ends lost 0 bases and 4 bases respectively, with 18 bases between them. CDR3 residues: CASSVASGGRGADTQYF. In DNA, the CDR3 is TGTGCCAGCAGCGTAGCATCAGGGGGGAGGGGCGCAGATACGCAGTATTTT.

There are a few counts of this clone. The gene calls are TRBV5-5 and TRBJ1-1, with TRBD1 matching over 7 bases. J was trimmed by 3 bases and V by 5 bases; bases with no gene match: 7. The CDR3 has 14 residues. Germline loops: CDR1 SGHKS, CDR2 YYEKEE (reference sequence). The CDR3 protein is CASRMGQTHTEAFF. The CDR3 nucleotides read TGTGCCAGCAGGATGGGACAGACGCACACTGAAGCTTTCTTT.

The sample holds many counts of this clone. The rearrangement uses TRBV5-5 and TRBJ1-2, with D perhaps matching TRBD1 (5 bases). The CDR3 has 14 residues. Germline loops: CDR1 SGHKS, CDR2 YYEKEE (reference sequence). Between the trimmed V and J ends, which lost 2 bases and 8 bases, there was a span of 16 bases. The CDR3 DNA sequence: TGTGCCAGCAGCTTATTCCCCAGGGCCGGCGGCTACACCTTC. This encodes CASSLFPRAGGYTF. Full variable domain (missing parts from reference TRBV5-5 and TRBJ1-2): DAGVTQSPTHLIKTRGQQVTLRCSPISGHKSVSWYQQVLGQGPQFIFQYYEKEERGRGNFPDRFSARQFPNYSSELNVNALLLGDSALYLCASSLFPRAGGYTFGSGTRLTVV.

V and J are TRBV9 and TRBJ2-1, with D tentatively TRBD2 (6 bases). The CDR3 runs 15 residues. CDR1 is SGDLS and CDR2 is YYNGEE in the germline V gene. Trimming removed 3 bases from V and 4 bases from J, with 14 bases in between. CDR3 DNA sequence: TGTGCCAGCAGCGCCAATAGCGGCTATTACAATGAGCAGTTCTTC. It translates to CASSANSGYYNEQFF.

The rearrangement links TRBV27 to TRBJ2-7; D possibly corresponds to TRBD2 (6 bases). This CDR3 spans 17 amino acids. Germline CDR1 reads MNHEY; CDR2 reads SMNVEV (reference sequence). The V end was cut by 3 bases, the J end by 0 bases, with 18 bases between. CDR3 nucleotides: TGTGCCAGCAGTTTCCACCCCCCGCGGGGAAGCTCCTACGAGCAGTACTTC. This encodes CASSFHPPRGSSYEQYF.

The rearrangement links TRBV30 to TRBJ1-1; D may be TRBD1 (5 bases). Germline assignment: CDR1 GTSNPN and CDR2 SVGIG (reference sequence). Trimming left V 8 bases short and J 0 bases short, with 13 bases between. The length of the CDR3 is 13 residues. CDR3 sequence: CARGEEMNTEAFF. Written as DNA, the CDR3 is TGTGCCCGGGGGGAGGAGATGAACACTGAAGCTTTCTTT.

About this clone: A read error may account for a junction end that differs from germline. This sample includes further DNA sequences coding for the same CDR3. V and J are TRBV25-1 and TRBJ1-1, with TRBD1 identical over 9 bases. The CDR3 contains 14 residues. Germline V gene sequence: CDR1 MGHDK, CDR2 SYGVNS. The CDR3 DNA reads as TGTGCCAGTTCGACAGGGGGAGGGATGACTGAAGCTTTCTTC. This codes for CASSTGGGMTEAFF.

This clone was seen only a few times. The chain recombines TRBV15 with TRBJ1-2; D unclear. Between the trimmed V and J ends, which lost 0 bases and 4 bases, there was a span of 12 bases. The V gene's germline CDR1 is LNHNV and CDR2 YYDKDF (reference sequence). This CDR3 contains 15 residues. The CDR3 region has the DNA TGTGCCACCAGCAGAGAGAGTACAGCCCCCTATGGCTACACCTTC. Its translation is CATSRESTAPYGYTF.

This clone was picked up a small number of times. The chain couples TRBV27 to TRBJ2-3; 7 nucleotides match TRBD2. The CDR3 is 17 amino acids. Trimming cost V 0 bases and J 2 bases; bases outside gene matches: 8. Germline V gives CDR1 MNHEY, CDR2 SMNVEV (reference sequence). DNA of the CDR3: TGTGCCAGCAGTTTATCGAGGAGCGGGACCCCCACAGATACGCAGTATTTT. Its protein product is CASSLSRSGTPTDTQYF.

The V gene is TRBV11-3, the J gene TRBJ2-3; 10 nucleotides line up with TRBD1. The CDR3 loop spans 15 amino acids. The V segment lost 5 bases and the J segment 3 bases; nucleotides outside the gene matches: 5. Per germline, CDR1 SGHNT and CDR2 YENEEA. This CDR3 is CASSLGQGETDTQYF. The CDR3 DNA reads as TGTGCCAGCAGCCTCGGACAGGGGGAGACAGATACGCAGTATTTT.

The chain uses TRBV7-3 and TRBJ1-2, with 10 positions matching TRBD1. Germline CDR1 and CDR2: SGHTA and FQGTGA. The junction had 7 bases not matched to a gene; V was cut back by 5 bases and J by 7 bases. The CDR3 covers 14 residues. The CDR3 nucleotides read TGTGCCAGCAGCCCGGGACAGGGGAGGAGTGGCTACACCTTC. Its translation: CASSPGQGRSGYTF.

CDR3 protein: CASSVPGQGEKLFF. CDR3 in DNA: TGTGCCAGCAGCGTACCGGGACAGGGCGAAAAACTGTTTTTT. The chain carries TRBV28 and TRBJ1-4, with 9 bases lining up with TRBD1. The length of the CDR3 is 14 residues. Germline V CDR1 and CDR2: MDHEN, SYDVKM. Trimming at V came to 6 bases and at J to 8 bases, leaving 7 bases not matched to a gene. Full variable domain (rest looked up from reference TRBV28 and TRBJ1-4): DVKVTQSSRYLVKRTGEKVFLECVQDMDHENMFWYRQDPGLGLRLIYFSYDVKMKEKGDIPEGYSVSREKKERFSLILESASTNQTSMYLCASSVPGQGEKLFFGSGTQLSVL.

This sequence joins TRBV18 and TRBJ2-1, with D tentatively TRBD2 (6 bases). V lost 6 bases and J lost 5, with 20 bases in between. This CDR3 contains 16 residues. Germline loops: CDR1 KGHSH, CDR2 LQKENI. The CDR3 coding sequence is TGTGCCAGCTCGCCTATAGCGGATAAAGTAAACAATGAGCAGTTCTTC. Its protein product is CASSPIADKVNNEQFF.

V and J are TRBV5-5 and TRBJ1-4; D gene unclear. The V gene lost 2 bases and the J gene lost 7 bases, with 15 bases spanning the gap. The germline V gene has CDR1 SGHKS and CDR2 YYEKEE (reference sequence). The CDR3 runs to 15 residues. This CDR3 is CASSFTHHWGEKLFF. In DNA form, the CDR3 reads TGTGCCAGCAGCTTTACACACCACTGGGGTGAAAAACTGTTTTTT.

The genes are TRBV2 and TRBJ1-1, with D unclear. Germline V gene sequence: CDR1 SNHLY, CDR2 FYNNEI. The germline V and J ends were trimmed by 7 bases and 5 bases, with 14 bases remaining between them. CDR3 length: 13 amino acids. Here the CDR3 reads CASNRAARTEAFF. The CDR3 nucleotides are TGTGCCAGCAACCGGGCAGCTAGGACTGAAGCTTTCTTT. The full variable domain, completed using reference TRBV2 and TRBJ1-1, is EPEVTQTPSHQVTQMGQEVILRCVPISNHLYFYWYRQILGQKVEFLVSFYNNEISEKSEIFDDQFSVERPDGSNFTLKIRSTKLEDSAMYFCASNRAARTEAFFGQGTRLTVV.

The chain's CDR3 is CASSFGQGPNEQYF. In DNA form, the CDR3 reads TGTGCCAGCAGTTTCGGTCAGGGTCCCAACGAGCAGTACTTC. The chain combines TRBV27 with TRBJ2-7; possibly TRBD1 for D (5 bases). The germline V gene encodes CDR1 MNHEY and CDR2 SMNVEV (reference sequence). The CDR3 has 14 residues. Trimming removed 3 bases from V and 5 bases from J, with 14 bases in between.

The chain is built from TRBV5-1 and TRBJ2-5; D remains ambiguous. Looked up from germline, CDR1 is SGHRS and CDR2 is YFSETQ. Trimming left V 4 bases short and J 2 bases short, with 15 bases between. The CDR3 covers 15 residues. The CDR3 region has the DNA TGCGCCAGCAGCCCGGATTCGGGTTTACAAGAGACCCAGTACTTC. It is translated as CASSPDSGLQETQYF.

This sequence joins TRBV6-6 and TRBJ1-3, with D possibly matching TRBD1 (5 bases). This CDR3 spans 15 amino acids. The ends were cut back, 7 bases at V and 0 bases at J, with 13 bases in the middle. Germline V gene sequence: CDR1 MNHNY, CDR2 SVGAGI (reference sequence). The CDR3 sequence is CASTDGGYSGNTIYF. The CDR3 DNA sequence: TGTGCCAGCACCGACGGGGGGTACTCTGGAAACACCATATATTTT.

The chain is built from TRBV7-9 and TRBJ1-1; D might be TRBD1 (6 bases). Germline V lookup: CDR1 SEHNR, CDR2 FQNEAQ (reference sequence). CDR3 length: 15 residues. V was cut by 5 bases and J by 2 bases, with 15 bases left in between. The CDR3 region has the DNA TGTGCCAGCAGCCCACCGGGGGGGCGCAACACTGAAGCTTTCTTT. This gives the protein CASSPPGGRNTEAFF.

This clone was observed a few times. The chain links TRBV5-8 to TRBJ2-1; TRBD2 matches 10 bases. The germline V gene has CDR1 SGHTS and CDR2 YDEGEE. V gave up 4 bases and J gave up 4 bases; unmatched junction bases: 5. The CDR3 length is 15 residues. CDR3 sequence: CASSTGTSVYNEQFF. CDR3 coding DNA: TGTGCCAGCAGCACCGGGACTAGCGTATACAATGAGCAGTTCTTC.